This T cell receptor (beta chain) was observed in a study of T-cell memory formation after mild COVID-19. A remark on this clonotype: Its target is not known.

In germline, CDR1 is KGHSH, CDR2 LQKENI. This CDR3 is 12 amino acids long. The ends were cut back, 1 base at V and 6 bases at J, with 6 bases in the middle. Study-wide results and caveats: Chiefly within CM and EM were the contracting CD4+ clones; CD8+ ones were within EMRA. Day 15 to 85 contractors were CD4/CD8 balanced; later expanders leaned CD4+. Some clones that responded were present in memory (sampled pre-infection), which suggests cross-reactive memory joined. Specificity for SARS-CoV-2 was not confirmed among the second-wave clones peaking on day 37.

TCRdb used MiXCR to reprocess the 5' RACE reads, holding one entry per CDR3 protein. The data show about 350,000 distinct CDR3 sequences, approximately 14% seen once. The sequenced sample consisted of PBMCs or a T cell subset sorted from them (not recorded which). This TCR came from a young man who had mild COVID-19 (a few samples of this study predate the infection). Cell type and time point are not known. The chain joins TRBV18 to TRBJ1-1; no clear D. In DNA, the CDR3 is TGTGCCAGCTCACCACGGCAAGCTGAAGCTTTCTTT. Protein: CASSPRQAEAFF.